The T cell receptor beta chain under discussion was sequenced for a study of breast tumors, draining lymph nodes, adjacent tissues. Germline V gene lookup returns CDR1 SGHVS and CDR2 FQNEAQ. The CDR3 is 17 amino acids. Breast cancer patients provided tissue from their axillary draining lymph nodes. As to this clonotype: A junction end diverges from the germline sequence, so it may reflect a read error.

Via MiXCR, TCRdb re-called the multiplex PCR reads, giving one row per CDR3 protein. This sample has about 150,000 distinct CDR3 sequences; around a third occur once, and the top ten carry about 2.5%. Sample: axillary lymph node tissue. This clonotype originated in a female donor with breast cancer. Some clones in this sample may be carry-over from other donors' samples. The rearrangement joins TRBV7-8 to TRBJ2-3; D may match TRBD1 or TRBD2 (6 bases each). CDR3 in amino acids: CASSLDSGGSSADPQYF. The CDR3 DNA sequence: TGTGCCAGCAGCTTAGATTCCGGGGGCTCTAGCGCAGATCCGCAGTATTTT.